The source of this T cell receptor beta chain is a study of cytomegalovirus exposure and HLA in healthy donors. About the research overall: Both the 120 or so validation repertoires and the 550 to 750 first-cohort repertoires used the same platform, as reported by a later analysis.

In the case of this clone: Its antigen is undetermined.

V was pared by 3 bases and J by 0 bases, with 2 bases between. The germline gives CDR1 SGHAT, CDR2 FQDESV (reference sequence). The CDR3 totals 13 residues. Here immunoSEQ multiplex PCR was the method, and the copy in TCRdb shows in-frame clones only, minus some. The sample holds some 140,000 clones, about 88% seen once. Study results and limitations: According to the study, 160 or so TCR beta chains were cytomegalovirus-associated.

This sequence was found in a man younger than 35 in good health and CMV-seropositive. The specimen sequenced was PBMCs. The V and J genes are TRBV11-1 and TRBJ1-4, with no clear D. CDR3 sequence: CASSFTTNEKLFF. CDR3 sequence (DNA): TGTGCCAGCAGCTTTACAACTAATGAAAAACTGTTTTTT.